The text below deals with one T cell receptor beta chain. This record comes from a study of cytomegalovirus exposure and HLA in healthy donors. Both 60 Vbeta primers and 13 Jbeta primers went into the PCR. Clones were sequenced by immunoSEQ multiplex PCR, and TCRdb holds only the in-frame ones, with some missing. The sample shows some 170,000 clones, roughly 79% of them seen only once. The specimen sequenced was PBMCs. This TCR came from a woman aged 18-30 years in good health and CMV-seropositive.

CDR3: CASSTAGRETQYF. The CDR3, as DNA: TGTGCCAGTAGCACCGCCGGGAGAGAGACCCAGTACTTC. The chain is built from TRBV19 and TRBJ2-5; D might be TRBD2 (6 bases). The CDR3 loop spans 13 amino acids. The V end lost 6 bases, the J end lost 4 bases, and 12 bases lay between the germline ends. Germline values: CDR1 LNHDA, CDR2 SQIVND (reference sequence).